Listed here is a single T cell receptor (beta chain). Its matching antigen is unknown. Generated by immunoSEQ multiplex PCR, the TCRdb table keeps only in-frame clones and is missing some. This table has 150,000 to 200,000 clones, approximately 86% appearing once. V gave up 4 bases and J gave up 3 bases, with 7 bases separating them. This CDR3 is built from 13 residues. The V gene's germline CDR1 is MNHEY and CDR2 SMNVEV (reference sequence). The data belong to a study of T cell responses to AZD1222 COVID-19 vaccine. Overall study context: Recipients boosted at about 4 weeks or about 12 weeks are pooled.

Broader study findings: Among vaccine-associated CD4 TCRs, coverage spanned spike, with dominance at 160-218 and 743-854. Donors skewed white British and female; clonal diversity was possibly underestimated. Baseline seropositivity occurred in only a handful of AZD1222 recipients.

The V and J genes are TRBV27 and TRBJ1-5, with D hard to call. This sequence originates from an adult in good health. The source was peripheral blood, collected on day 0 of AZD1222 vaccination. CDR3: CASSSTDNQPQHF. The CDR3 nucleotides read TGTGCCAGCAGTTCCACAGACAATCAGCCCCAGCATTTT.